The rows below give T cell receptor beta chains drawn from one sample of a study of cytomegalovirus exposure and HLA in healthy donors. Assay used: immunoSEQ multiplex PCR; TCRdb lists only in-frame clones, some missing. The sample lists some 120,000 clones, around 8.5% occurring once. The sequencing input was PBMCs. These receptors came from a man aged 35-49 years in good health and CMV-seronegative. Both conserved end residues are part of each CDR3. A D gene is named only where the DNA matches it firmly. Clone sizes are given selectively: once, few, many, or a class where the clone is expanded.

v_call: TRBV5-8
j_call: TRBJ1-6
d_call: -
clone_size: few
cdr3_aa: CASSLDNRNSPLHF
cdr3_nt: TGTGCCAGCAGCTTGGATAACAGAAATTCACCCCTCCACTTT

v_call: TRBV6-5
j_call: TRBJ2-7
d_call: TRBD1
clone_size: few
cdr3_aa: CASSYSLTGGYHEQYF
cdr3_nt: TGTGCCAGCAGTTACTCGCTCACAGGGGGATACCACGAGCAGTACTTC

v_call: TRBV7-6
j_call: TRBJ2-3
d_call: -
clone_size: few
cdr3_aa: CASSLGFGSAGLTDTQYF
cdr3_nt: TGTGCCAGCAGCTTAGGGTTCGGTTCAGCCGGACTGACAGATACGCAGTATTTT

v_call: TRBV7-7
j_call: TRBJ2-5
d_call: TRBD2
clone_size: few
cdr3_aa: CASSLGGGETQYF
cdr3_nt: TGTGCCAGCAGCTTAGGGGGAGGGGAGACCCAGTACTTC

v_call: TRBV9
j_call: TRBJ2-1
d_call: TRBD2
clone_size: few
cdr3_aa: CASSPSGGPGNEQFF
cdr3_nt: TGTGCCAGCAGCCCTAGCGGGGGGCCAGGCAATGAGCAGTTCTTC

v_call: TRBV14
j_call: TRBJ2-1
d_call: -
clone_size: -
cdr3_aa: CASRLNRGGNEQFF
cdr3_nt: TGTGCCAGCAGGCTTAACAGGGGGGGAAATGAGCAGTTCTTC

v_call: TRBV10-3
j_call: TRBJ2-5
d_call: TRBD2
clone_size: once
cdr3_aa: CAISESLAGGPSEQYF
cdr3_nt: TGTGCCATCAGTGAGTCCCTAGCGGGGGGGCCGAGTGAGCAGTACTTC

v_call: TRBV4-1
j_call: TRBJ2-1
d_call: -
clone_size: -
cdr3_aa: CASSQDIQGTGYNEQFF
cdr3_nt: TGCGCCAGCAGCCAAGATATCCAGGGTACGGGCTACAATGAGCAGTTCTTC

v_call: TRBV19
j_call: TRBJ2-7
d_call: TRBD1
clone_size: -
cdr3_aa: CASGTGGHEQYF
cdr3_nt: TGTGCCAGTGGGACAGGGGGCCACGAGCAGTACTTC

v_call: TRBV13
j_call: TRBJ2-7
d_call: -
clone_size: -
cdr3_aa: CASSISRYEQYF
cdr3_nt: TGTGCCAGCAGCATCAGCAGGTACGAGCAGTACTTC

v_call: TRBV13
j_call: TRBJ2-2
d_call: -
clone_size: -
cdr3_aa: CASSGQGFANTGELFF
cdr3_nt: TGTGCCAGCAGCGGCCAGGGGTTCGCGAACACCGGGGAGCTGTTTTTT

v_call: TRBV6-6
j_call: TRBJ1-1
d_call: TRBD1
clone_size: few
cdr3_aa: CASSRGRDRGGEAFF
cdr3_nt: TGTGCCAGCAGCCGGGGGCGGGACAGGGGCGGAGAAGCTTTCTTT

v_call: TRBV4-1
j_call: TRBJ1-1
d_call: -
clone_size: few
cdr3_aa: CASSQGGITEAFF
cdr3_nt: TGCGCCAGCAGCCAAGGAGGAATCACTGAAGCTTTCTTT

v_call: TRBV2
j_call: TRBJ2-2
d_call: -
clone_size: few
cdr3_aa: CASRGGRGRSGELFF
cdr3_nt: TGTGCCAGCAGGGGAGGAAGGGGGCGTTCCGGGGAGCTGTTTTTT

v_call: TRBV28
j_call: TRBJ2-7
d_call: TRBD1
clone_size: few
cdr3_aa: CASSWGDRDEQYF
cdr3_nt: TGTGCCAGCAGTTGGGGGGACAGGGACGAGCAGTACTTC

v_call: TRBV7-2
j_call: TRBJ2-7
d_call: TRBD1
clone_size: few
cdr3_aa: CASSFLTGRDEQYF
cdr3_nt: TGTGCCAGCAGCTTCTTGACAGGGCGGGACGAGCAGTACTTC